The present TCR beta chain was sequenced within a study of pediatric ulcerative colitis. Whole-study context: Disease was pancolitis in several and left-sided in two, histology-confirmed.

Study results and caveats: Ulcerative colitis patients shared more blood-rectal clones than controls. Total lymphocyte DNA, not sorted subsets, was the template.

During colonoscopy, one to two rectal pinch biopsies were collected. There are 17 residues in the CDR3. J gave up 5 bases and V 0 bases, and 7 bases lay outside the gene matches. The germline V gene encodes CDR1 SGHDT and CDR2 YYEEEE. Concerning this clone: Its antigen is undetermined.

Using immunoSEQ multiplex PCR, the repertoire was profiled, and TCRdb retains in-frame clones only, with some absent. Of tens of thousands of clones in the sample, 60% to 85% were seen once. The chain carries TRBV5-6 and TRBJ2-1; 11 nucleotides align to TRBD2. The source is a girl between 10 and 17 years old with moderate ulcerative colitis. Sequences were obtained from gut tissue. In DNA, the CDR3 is TGTGCCAGCAGCTTGGAAGGGACTAGCGGAAGTCACAATGAGCAGTTCTTC. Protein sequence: CASSLEGTSGSHNEQFF.